Given below is one TCR beta chain in context. Its specificity is not known. This sample is part of a study of T cell responses to AZD1222 COVID-19 vaccine. Trimming cost V 3 bases and J 3 bases, with 17 bases left between them. CDR3 length equals 16 residues. The germline V gene has CDR1 MDHEN and CDR2 SYDVKM. Generated by immunoSEQ multiplex PCR, the TCRdb table keeps only in-frame clones and is missing some. This sample has 150,000 to 200,000 clones, with 90% to 95% found just once. Study results and caveats: Spike-wide vaccine-associated CD4 TCRs dominated at 160-218 and 743-854. Repertoire sampling happened only post peak T cell response.

The gene calls are TRBV28 and TRBJ1-1; D ambiguous. The sequence was obtained from an adult in good health. The sample here was peripheral blood, taken on day 0 of AZD1222 vaccination. The CDR3 bases are TGTGCCAGCAGTTTTGAGGTTAGAGCTGAACACACTGAAGCTTTCTTT. This encodes CASSFEVRAEHTEAFF.